These 10 T cell receptor beta chains were all obtained from the same sample, sequenced in a study of regulatory and conventional T cells in RAG deficiency. Blood CD4+ CD25-low CD127-high conventional T cells supplied the genomic DNA template. TCRdb's table, derived via immunoSEQ multiplex PCR, lists solely in-frame clones and lacks some. The data show about 30,000 clones, with about 70% seen just once and roughly 3.4% held by the top ten. These same data were also listed under a study on regulatory T cells. As that report states: The primer mix had 52 TRBV and 13 TRBJ primers.

Sequences were obtained from CD4+ effector T cells sorted from blood. The receptors stem from a human donor in good health.

The chain uses TRBV2 and TRBJ1-2; D perhaps matches TRBD1 (5 bases). V was shortened by 2 bases and J by 2 bases, with 9 bases between the two germline ends. The CDR3 spans 14 residues. Germline V gene data show CDR1 as SNHLY and CDR2 as FYNNEI. DNA for the CDR3: TGTGCCAGCAGTGAATGGGGGGAAAACTATGGCTACACCTTC. As protein: CASSEWGENYGYTF.

V and J are TRBV28 and TRBJ2-5; tentatively, D is TRBD1 or TRBD2 (5 bases each). Germline assignment: CDR1 MDHEN and CDR2 SYDVKM. The CDR3 consists of 15 residues. Trimming took 6 bases from V and 3 from J, leaving 17 bases between them. The CDR3 region is CASSIDPGPKETQYF. The CDR3 DNA reads TGTGCCAGCAGCATAGACCCGGGACCCAAAGAGACCCAGTACTTC. Drawing the rest from reference TRBV28 and TRBJ2-5, the complete variable domain is DVKVTQSSRYLVKRTGEKVFLECVQDMDHENMFWYRQDPGLGLRLIYFSYDVKMKEKGDIPEGYSVSREKKERFSLILESASTNQTSMYLCASSIDPGPKETQYFGPGTRLLVL.

This chain joins TRBV4-2 and TRBJ2-7; TRBD1 aligns across 7 bases. The V segment lost 0 bases and the J segment 4 bases; nucleotides outside the gene matches: 3. Germline V gene data show CDR1 as LGHNA and CDR2 as YNFKEQ. This CDR3 spans 14 amino acids. Written as DNA, the CDR3 is TGTGCCAGCAGCCAAGATAAACAGGGGTACGAGCAGTACTTC. Its protein product is CASSQDKQGYEQYF.

V usage is TRBV28 and J usage is TRBJ2-3; 7 bases fit TRBD1. Germline-derived CDR1 and CDR2 are MDHEN and SYDVKM. This CDR3 spans 15 amino acids. The trim removed 5 bases at V and 2 bases at J, leaving 7 bases unmatched. The CDR3 spells CASSRGQVTTDTQYF. In DNA, the CDR3 is TGTGCCAGCAGTCGAGGACAGGTAACCACAGATACGCAGTATTTT.

The chain links TRBV9 to TRBJ2-3; no clear D gene. This CDR3 is 15 amino acids long. Germline values: CDR1 SGDLS, CDR2 YYNGEE. The V gene lost 4 bases and the J gene lost 1 base, with 13 bases spanning the gap. In DNA, the CDR3 is TGTGCCAGCAGCCTTTTCGGTACGGGCACAGATACGCAGTATTTT. This encodes CASSLFGTGTDTQYF.

A few counts support this clone. CDR3 region: CASSPHVQEAQHF. As DNA, the CDR3 is TGTGCCAGCTCACCACACGTACAGGAGGCCCAGCATTTT. The V gene is TRBV18, the J gene TRBJ1-5, with D possibly TRBD1 on 5 matching bases. Trimming removed 1 base from V and 11 bases from J, with 12 bases in between. Germline V gives CDR1 KGHSH, CDR2 LQKENI. CDR3 length equals 13 residues.

This chain connects TRBV5-1 to TRBJ1-1; D gene ambiguous. This CDR3 is built from 14 residues. V was cut by 4 bases and J by 0 bases, with 10 bases left in between. Germline V gene data show CDR1 as SGHRS and CDR2 as YFSETQ. The CDR3 DNA reads as TGCGCCAGCAGCGCCCAAACAGTGAACACTGAAGCTTTCTTT. This sequence encodes CASSAQTVNTEAFF.

This clone was seen a few times. The V gene is TRBV7-6, the J gene TRBJ2-1; the D is unclear. Germline V gene lookup returns CDR1 SGHVS and CDR2 FNYEAQ. The V end was cut by 1 base, the J end by 8 bases, with 3 bases between. The CDR3 runs to 11 residues. CDR3 nucleotide sequence: TGTGCCAGCAGCTTAGAGGATGAGCAGTTCTTC. It translates to CASSLEDEQFF. Using reference TRBV7-6 and TRBJ2-1 for the parts outside the CDR3, the full variable domain is GAGVSQSPRYKVTKRGQDVALRCDPISGHVSLYWYRQALGQGPEFLTYFNYEAQQDKSGLPNDRFSAERPEGSISTLTIQRTEQRDSAMYRCASSLEDEQFFGPGTRLTVL.

This clone came up a few times. This sequence joins TRBV7-6 and TRBJ2-7; 10 bases are shared with TRBD2. This CDR3 is built from 15 residues. Unmatched junction bases numbered 4, after V lost 5 bases and J lost 0 bases. In germline, CDR1 is SGHVS, CDR2 FNYEAQ. The CDR3 nucleotides are TGTGCCAGCAGCCGTCCTAGCGGGGGCTCCTACGAGCAGTACTTC. This translates into CASSRPSGGSYEQYF. The full variable domain, in which reference TRBV7-6 and TRBJ2-7 provide the parts outside the CDR3, is GAGVSQSPRYKVTKRGQDVALRCDPISGHVSLYWYRQALGQGPEFLTYFNYEAQQDKSGLPNDRFSAERPEGSISTLTIQRTEQRDSAMYRCASSRPSGGSYEQYFGPGTRLTVT.

The genes are TRBV19 and TRBJ2-6; D unresolved. The germline CDR1 and CDR2 sequences are LNHDA and SQIVND (reference sequence). Trimming took off 2 bases at V and 4 bases at J, with 3 bases between the two ends. The CDR3 totals 13 residues. This CDR3 is CASSITGANVLTF. As DNA, the CDR3 is TGTGCCAGTAGTATAACCGGGGCCAACGTCCTGACTTTC.